This is a list of T cell receptor beta chains from one sample in a study of radiation and T cells in renal cell carcinoma. Some clones are missing from TCRdb's copy, which holds only in-frame ones; the method was immunoSEQ multiplex PCR. The data contain 100,000 to 150,000 clones, more than 75% of them singletons. The sample consisted of blood, taken from a patient whose treatment included radiotherapy and nephrectomy. These receptors originate from a woman in her seventies with renal cell carcinoma. The CDR3 runs from the conserved cysteine through the conserved F or W.

>TRBJ2-7|TRBV27
CASSLSHRGPRYEQYF
>TRBJ2-2|TRBV19
CASMVGADTGELFF
>TRBJ1-6|TRBV28
CASSLGARLYSPLHF
>TRBJ2-7|TRBV5-1
CASSPGVISYEQYF
>TRBJ1-3|TRBV6-5
CASSYSGGISGNTIYF
>TRBJ2-2|TRBV5-1
CASKGGSNTGELFF
>TRBJ1-6|TRBV2
CASSEGGGYNSPLHF
>TRBJ1-2|TRBV5-8
CASSLGIFTNYGYTF
>TRBJ1-5|TRBV2
CASLKGTGTNQPQHF
>TRBJ2-7|TRBV2
CASSEEGGQGYEQYF
>TRBJ2-3|TRBV7-2
CASSLVPRGASTDTQYF
>TRBJ1-5|TRBV6-4
CASRPVPTGSNQPQHF
>TRBJ2-3|TRBV11-3
CASSRREGMDTQYF
>TRBJ2-7|TRBV4-1
CASSLQPGHLKNPYF
>TRBJ1-1|TRBV30
CAWSDERSTEAFF
>TRBJ1-2|TRBV18
CASSLGDRFSYGYTF
>TRBJ1-2|TRBV7-8
CASSLGGTNYGYTF
>TRBJ2-7|TRBV2
CASRSDGGAEEQYF
>TRBJ2-3|TRBV5-6
CASSWGRGYTDTQYF
>TRBJ1-6|TRBV2
CASSSDEAGSPLHF
>TRBJ2-1|TRBV6-5
CASLRTGSPRNEQFF
>TRBJ2-7|TRBV7-2
CASSLGEKSSYEQYF
>TRBJ1-2|TRBV5-1
CASSYEGLKGYTF
>TRBJ2-5|TRBV11-2
CASSPWGGGQETQYF
>TRBJ2-3|TRBV6-1
CASGRVGTDTQYF
>TRBJ1-4|TRBV4-2
CASSRGLIEKLFF
>TRBJ2-1|TRBV11-2
CASSRSGGSYNEQFF
>TRBJ1-1|TRBV6-5
CASSYGTGGSSAFF
>TRBJ1-1|TRBV9
CASSPHTMNTEAFF
>TRBJ2-3|TRBV19
CASSIGTVFTDTQYF
>TRBJ2-7|TRBV30
CAWSRDSGYYEQYF
>TRBJ2-1|TRBV6-6
CASSSTSGGTYNEQFF
>TRBJ2-6|TRBV19
CASSMISSSGANVLTF
>TRBJ1-1|TRBV6-1
CASSTERGATEAFF
>TRBJ2-7|TRBV4-3
CASSQGGTGGHEQYF
>TRBJ2-1|TRBV9
CASSVSHNEQFF